Listed below are T cell receptor beta chains from one sample, sequenced in a study of OX40 agonist ivuxolimab in advanced cancers. The method was immunoSEQ multiplex PCR; TCRdb's version includes in-frame clones alone and lacks a portion of them. Altogether about 58,000 clones are present, roughly four fifths being singletons, with the ten largest covering more than 1.4%. Source: CD4+ or CD8+ T cells sorted from blood, taken in a trial of the OX40 agonist ivuxolimab. These receptors were collected from an adult with an advanced solid tumor such as melanoma, head and neck, liver or kidney cancer. CDR3s include the opening cysteine and the closing phenylalanine or tryptophan. The order of the fields is CDR3 length, V gene, D gene, CDR3 protein. D genes are given only for firm matches.

16	TRBV11-2	TRBD1	CASSSVGTGKQETQYF
17	TRBV7-3	TRBD2	CASSLEGASGGADTQYF
17	TRBV5-1	TRBD2	CASSQGNSGGPLNEQFF
14	TRBV2	.	CASSSSWRDTEAFF
14	TRBV11-3	.	CASSLDLGQETQYF
12	TRBV11-3	.	CASSLGGYGYTF
14	TRBV7-2	.	CASSSGVAKNIQYF
14	TRBV15	.	CATMKDLAKNIQYF
12	TRBV6-5	.	CASSYSATEAFF
17	TRBV18	TRBD1	CASSPATGTGTKETQYF
15	TRBV6-1	.	CASSERATVNYEQYF
16	TRBV28	TRBD1	CASSPWTGGYTDTQYF
12	TRBV11-3	.	CASSPRPREQYF
15	TRBV10-1	.	CASSGSGKAKNIQYF